This TCR beta chain was profiled in a study of tissue T cells after allogeneic stem cell transplantation (dated by TCRdb to 2022 to 2024). About the full investigation: The study profiled TCR beta repertoires in many tissues obtained from research autopsies of patients with and without GVHD, and also in mouse models of GVHD. On the human side, the study was prospective and observational, with no blinding or randomization. The study at large found these results: Within patients, how anatomically similar the tissues were was a key factor in shaping TCR repertoire composition, regardless of disease or transplant status. The patient cohort was small and clinically heterogeneous, and sampling depth was acknowledged as a limitation. In both patients and mice, T cells from blood and spleen picked up only a limited part of the TCR repertoire that was detected in tissues. Which tissue TCRs were alloreactive or antigen-specific was not determined in the study, and some clones might have been persisting host cells. Few T cell clones were found to be shared across patients, but shared repertoire signatures across patients were revealed in a tissue-specific fashion by motif-based clustering.

For this clone: No cognate antigen has been identified for it. Throughout, gene names and germline sequences are given for the mouse. The read terminates 1 residue before the CDR3 end, so the remaining end is supplied by the germline J gene.

The library was generated by the immunoSEQ multiplex PCR assay. Adaptive Biotechnologies performed the TCRbeta CDR3 sequencing at survey depth and reported CDR3 sequences, V/J genes, productive frequency and template counts. TCR beta CDR3 regions were amplified from genomic DNA rather than RNA. On the authors' methods: Jensen-Shannon divergence was used to quantify pairwise repertoire overlap between tissues, with a value of 1 indicating complete divergence and a value of 0 indicating identical repertoires. Tissues were grouped by single-linkage agglomerative hierarchical clustering of pairwise JSD values, and the clustering results were shown as dendrograms. GLIPH2 was run on all patient samples with simulation_depth 1000, kmer_min_depth 3 and cdr3_length_cutoff 8, and groups with more than two unique CDR3s were retained. In a standardized tissue-overlap score, Jaccard GLIPH-group overlap across patients was extrapolated to a standard repertoire size of 1000 clones. To look at how diversity was associated with clinical or experimental variables, linear mixed-effect models were used, with tissue treated as a fixed effect and individual treated as a random effect. TCRdb took this table from immuneACCESS and kept in-frame rearrangements with V and J called. Such tables lack part of the clones; where checked against another copy, unresolved V genes explain under half of the gap, and the rest is unexplained. V and J calls and clone size come straight from that table; D and trimming were deduced from the DNA. The table for this sample lists roughly 7,300 clones; roughly half of them were counted only once. Of the sample, 4.5% to 5.5% falls within the top ten clones.

From the cysteine through the phenylalanine, the CDR3 covers 13 amino acids. Shown are 36 bases from within the CDR3, in frame from base 1. V gives up 3 bases and J gives up 2 bases, and the segment between their germline ends measures 7 bases. The germline V gene supplies CDR1 SGHDT and CDR2 FRDEAV. What this sample's time point label stands for: mouse harvest day 7 after allogeneic transplant. Mouse grafts consisting of 10^7 T-cell-depleted bone marrow cells combined with 10^6 splenic CD5+ T cells were administered by tail vein injection. GVHD in mice was modeled with a major MHC-mismatch B6 (H2b) into BALB/c (H2d) model, and tissues were profiled at day 7 or 14. On day 7 or 14 post-transplant, mouse tissues and retro-orbital blood were harvested with separate sterile tools for each animal, and livers were flushed before harvest. Before genomic DNA was isolated with the DNeasy Blood & Tissue Kit, mouse tissues were minced with razor blades in buffered saline.

This TCR derives from a female BALB/c mouse given C57BL/6 T cells with graft-versus-host disease after an allogeneic hematopoietic cell transplant. The sample comprised gut tissue. The chain links TRBV14 with TRBJ2-4; a weak D assignment points to TRBD1 (6 bases agree). CDR3 DNA (partial): TGTGCCAGCAGTTGGGACATTCAAAACACCTTGTAC. This yields the protein CASSWDIQNTLY. The whole CDR3 sequence reads CASSWDIQNTLYF.